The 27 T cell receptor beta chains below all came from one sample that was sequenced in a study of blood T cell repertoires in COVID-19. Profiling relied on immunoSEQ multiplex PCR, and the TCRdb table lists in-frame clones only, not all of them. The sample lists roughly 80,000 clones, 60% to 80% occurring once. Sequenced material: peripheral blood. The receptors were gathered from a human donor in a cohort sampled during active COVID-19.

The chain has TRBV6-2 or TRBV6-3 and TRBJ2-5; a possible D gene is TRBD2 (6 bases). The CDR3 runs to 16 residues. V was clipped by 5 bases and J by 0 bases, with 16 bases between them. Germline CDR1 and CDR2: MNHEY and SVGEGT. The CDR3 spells CASSQLGGAYQETQYF. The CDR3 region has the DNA TGTGCCAGCAGTCAGCTTGGCGGGGCGTACCAAGAGACCCAGTACTTC.

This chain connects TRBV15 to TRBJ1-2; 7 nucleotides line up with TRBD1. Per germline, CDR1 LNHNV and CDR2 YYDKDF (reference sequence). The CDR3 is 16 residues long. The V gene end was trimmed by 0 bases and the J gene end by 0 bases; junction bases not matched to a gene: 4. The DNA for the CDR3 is TGTGCCACCAGCAGAGAAGCGACAGGGCCTAACTATGGCTACACCTTC. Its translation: CATSREATGPNYGYTF.

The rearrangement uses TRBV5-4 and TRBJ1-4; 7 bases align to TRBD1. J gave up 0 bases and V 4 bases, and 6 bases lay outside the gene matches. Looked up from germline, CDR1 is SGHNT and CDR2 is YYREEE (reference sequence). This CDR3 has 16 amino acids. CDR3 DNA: TGTGCCAGCAGCCAGGGACAGATTGCAACTAATGAAAAACTGTTTTTT. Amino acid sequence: CASSQGQIATNEKLFF. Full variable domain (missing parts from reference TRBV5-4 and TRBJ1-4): ETGVTQSPTHLIKTRGQQVTLRCSSQSGHNTVSWYQQALGQGPQFIFQYYREEENGRGNFPPRFSGLQFPNYSSELNVNALELDDSALYLCASSQGQIATNEKLFFGSGTQLSVL.

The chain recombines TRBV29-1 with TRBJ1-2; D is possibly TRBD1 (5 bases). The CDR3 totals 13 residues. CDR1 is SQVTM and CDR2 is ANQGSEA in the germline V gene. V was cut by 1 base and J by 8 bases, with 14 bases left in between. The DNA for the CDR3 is TGCAGCGTTGAAGGCCGGGGGTCTCGGGGCTACACCTTC. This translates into CSVEGRGSRGYTF.

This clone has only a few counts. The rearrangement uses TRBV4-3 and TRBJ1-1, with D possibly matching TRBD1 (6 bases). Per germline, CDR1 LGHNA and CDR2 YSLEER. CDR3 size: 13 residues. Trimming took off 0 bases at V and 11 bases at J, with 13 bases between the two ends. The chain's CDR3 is CASSQDRGGLAFF. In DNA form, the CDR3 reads TGCGCCAGCAGCCAAGATCGTGGGGGCCTGGCTTTCTTT.

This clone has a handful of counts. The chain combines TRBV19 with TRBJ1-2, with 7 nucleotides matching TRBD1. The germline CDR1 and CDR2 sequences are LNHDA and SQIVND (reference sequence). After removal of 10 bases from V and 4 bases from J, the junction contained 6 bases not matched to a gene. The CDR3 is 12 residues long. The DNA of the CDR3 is TGTGCCACCACCGACAGGGTCTATGGCTACACCTTC. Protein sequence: CATTDRVYGYTF.

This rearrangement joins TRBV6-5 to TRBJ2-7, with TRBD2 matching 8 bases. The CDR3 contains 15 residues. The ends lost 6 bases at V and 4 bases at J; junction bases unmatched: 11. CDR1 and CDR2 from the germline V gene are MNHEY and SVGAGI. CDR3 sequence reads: CASSPQLAVSYEQYF. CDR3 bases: TGTGCCAGCAGCCCCCAACTAGCGGTCTCATACGAGCAGTACTTC.

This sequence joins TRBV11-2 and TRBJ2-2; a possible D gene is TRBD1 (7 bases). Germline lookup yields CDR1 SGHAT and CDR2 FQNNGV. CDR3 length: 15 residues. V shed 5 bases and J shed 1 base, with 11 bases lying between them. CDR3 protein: CASSPQGGNTGELFF. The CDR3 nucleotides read TGTGCCAGCAGCCCTCAGGGGGGGAACACCGGGGAGCTGTTTTTT.

CDR3 region: CASSANRGLYGYTF. DNA of the CDR3: TGTGCCAGCTCGGCGAACAGGGGCCTCTATGGCTACACCTTC. The chain recombines TRBV18 with TRBJ1-2; TRBD1 matches at 7 bases. From germline, CDR1 is KGHSH and CDR2 LQKENI. The junction had 8 bases not matched to a gene; V was cut back by 6 bases and J by 4 bases. The CDR3 spans 14 residues.

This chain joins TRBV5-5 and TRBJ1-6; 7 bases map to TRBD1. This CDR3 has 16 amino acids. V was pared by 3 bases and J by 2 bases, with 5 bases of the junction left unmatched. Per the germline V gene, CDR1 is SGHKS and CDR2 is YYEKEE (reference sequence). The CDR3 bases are TGTGCCAGCAGCTGGGGGGACAGCCCCTATAATTCACCCCTCCACTTT. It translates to CASSWGDSPYNSPLHF.

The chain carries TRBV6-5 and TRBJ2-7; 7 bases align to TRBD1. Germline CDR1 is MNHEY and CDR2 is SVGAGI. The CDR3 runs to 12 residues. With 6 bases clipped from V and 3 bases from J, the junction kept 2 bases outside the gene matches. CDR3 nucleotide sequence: TGTGCCAGCAGCTACAGGGGCTACGAGCAGTACTTC. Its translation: CASSYRGYEQYF.

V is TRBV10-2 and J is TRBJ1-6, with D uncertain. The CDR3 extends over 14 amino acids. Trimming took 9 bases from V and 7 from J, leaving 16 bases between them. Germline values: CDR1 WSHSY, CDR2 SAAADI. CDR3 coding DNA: TGCGCCAGTGATCCCGGGGAATCAAATTCACCCCTCCACTTT. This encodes CASDPGESNSPLHF.

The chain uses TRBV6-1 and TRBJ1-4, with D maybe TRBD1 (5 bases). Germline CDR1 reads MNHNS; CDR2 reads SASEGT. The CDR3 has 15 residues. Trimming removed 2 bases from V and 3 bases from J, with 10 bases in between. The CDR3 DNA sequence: TGTGCCAGCAGTGAATGGGGCAATTCTAATGAAAAACTGTTTTTT. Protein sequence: CASSEWGNSNEKLFF.

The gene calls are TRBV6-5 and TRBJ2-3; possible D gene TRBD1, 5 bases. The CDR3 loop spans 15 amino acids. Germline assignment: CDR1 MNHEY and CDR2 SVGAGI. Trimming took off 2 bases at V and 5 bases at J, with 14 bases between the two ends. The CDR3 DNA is TGTGCCAGCAGTTACCATCAAGGGGCCGGAGATACGCAGTATTTT. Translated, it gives CASSYHQGAGDTQYF.

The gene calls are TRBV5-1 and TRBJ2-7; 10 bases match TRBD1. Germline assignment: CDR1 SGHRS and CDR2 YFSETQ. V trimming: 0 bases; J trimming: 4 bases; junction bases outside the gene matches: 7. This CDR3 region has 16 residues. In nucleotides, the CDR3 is TGCGCCAGCAGCTTGGGAGCCGGGACAGGGGCATACGAGCAGTACTTC. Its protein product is CASSLGAGTGAYEQYF.

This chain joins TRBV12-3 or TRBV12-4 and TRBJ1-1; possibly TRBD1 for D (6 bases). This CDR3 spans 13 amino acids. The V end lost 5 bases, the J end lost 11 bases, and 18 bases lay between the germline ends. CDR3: CASSPGAVGSAFF. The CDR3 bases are TGTGCCAGCAGTCCAGGGGCGGTCGGTTCGGCTTTCTTT.

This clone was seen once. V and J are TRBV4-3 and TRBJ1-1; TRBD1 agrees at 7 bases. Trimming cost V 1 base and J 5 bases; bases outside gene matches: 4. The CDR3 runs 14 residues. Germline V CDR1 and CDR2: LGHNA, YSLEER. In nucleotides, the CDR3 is TGCGCCAGCAGCCAAGGACAGGGTAAAACTGAAGCTTTCTTT. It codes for CASSQGQGKTEAFF.

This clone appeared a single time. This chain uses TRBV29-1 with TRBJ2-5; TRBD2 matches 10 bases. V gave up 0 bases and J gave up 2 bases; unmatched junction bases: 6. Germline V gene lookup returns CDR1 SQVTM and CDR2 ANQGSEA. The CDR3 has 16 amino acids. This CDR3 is CSVEEGSGGGQETQYF. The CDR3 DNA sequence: TGCAGCGTTGAAGAAGGCAGCGGGGGGGGACAAGAGACCCAGTACTTC.

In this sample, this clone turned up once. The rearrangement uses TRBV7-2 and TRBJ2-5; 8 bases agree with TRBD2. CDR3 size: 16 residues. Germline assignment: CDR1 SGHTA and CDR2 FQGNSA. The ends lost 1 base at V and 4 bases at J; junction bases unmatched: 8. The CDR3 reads CASSLVLAGRVETQYF. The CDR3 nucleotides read TGTGCCAGCAGCTTAGTGTTAGCGGGGAGAGTAGAGACCCAGTACTTC.

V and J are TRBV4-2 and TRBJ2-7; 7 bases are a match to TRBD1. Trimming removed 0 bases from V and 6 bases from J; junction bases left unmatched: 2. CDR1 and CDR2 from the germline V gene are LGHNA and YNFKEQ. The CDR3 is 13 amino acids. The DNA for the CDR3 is TGTGCCAGCAGCCAAGAGAACAGGGGCGAGCAGTACTTC. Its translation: CASSQENRGEQYF.

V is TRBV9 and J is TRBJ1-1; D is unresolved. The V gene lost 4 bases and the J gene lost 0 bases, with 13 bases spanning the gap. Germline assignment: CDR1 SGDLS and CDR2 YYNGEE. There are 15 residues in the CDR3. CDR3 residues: CASSPSKLMNTEAFF. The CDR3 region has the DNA TGTGCCAGCAGCCCCTCGAAACTAATGAACACTGAAGCTTTCTTT.

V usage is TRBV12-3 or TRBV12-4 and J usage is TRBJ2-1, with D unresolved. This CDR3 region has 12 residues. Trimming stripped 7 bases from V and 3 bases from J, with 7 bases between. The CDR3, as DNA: TGTGCCAGCACCAGTGGCTACAATGAGCAGTTCTTC. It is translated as CASTSGYNEQFF.

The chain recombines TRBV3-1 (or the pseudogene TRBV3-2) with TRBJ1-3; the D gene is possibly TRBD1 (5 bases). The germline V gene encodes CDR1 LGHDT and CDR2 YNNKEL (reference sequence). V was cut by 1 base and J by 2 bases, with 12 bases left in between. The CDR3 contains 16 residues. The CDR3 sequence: CASSQVTGPTGNTIYF. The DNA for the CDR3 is TGTGCCAGCAGCCAAGTCACAGGTCCTACTGGAAACACCATATATTTT.

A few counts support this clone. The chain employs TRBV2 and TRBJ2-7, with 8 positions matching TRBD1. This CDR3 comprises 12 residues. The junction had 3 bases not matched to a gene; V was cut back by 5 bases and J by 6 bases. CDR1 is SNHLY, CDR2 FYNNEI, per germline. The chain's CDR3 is CASSSQGGEQYF. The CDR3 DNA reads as TGTGCCAGCAGTTCACAGGGGGGCGAGCAGTACTTC.

CDR3 loop: CASSPGLNYGYTF. The CDR3 nucleotides read TGTGCCAGCAGCCCAGGACTAAACTATGGCTACACCTTC. This chain links TRBV7-9 with TRBJ1-2, with no clear D. The CDR3 has 13 residues. Deletions cut 5 bases from V and 2 bases from J, with 9 bases between. CDR1 and CDR2 (germline): SEHNR, FQNEAQ (reference sequence). Full variable domain (outside the CDR3, taken from reference TRBV7-9 and TRBJ1-2): DTGVSQNPRHKITKRGQNVTFRCDPISEHNRLYWYRQTLGQGPEFLTYFQNEAQLEKSRLLSDRFSAERPKGSFSTLEIQRTEQGDSAMYLCASSPGLNYGYTFGSGTRLTVV.

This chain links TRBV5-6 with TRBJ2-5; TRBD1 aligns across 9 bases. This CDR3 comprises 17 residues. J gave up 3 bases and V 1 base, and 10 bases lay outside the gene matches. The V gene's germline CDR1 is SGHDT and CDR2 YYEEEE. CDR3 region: CASSLFGKTGGKETQYF. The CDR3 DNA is TGTGCCAGCAGCTTGTTCGGAAAGACAGGGGGTAAAGAGACCCAGTACTTC.

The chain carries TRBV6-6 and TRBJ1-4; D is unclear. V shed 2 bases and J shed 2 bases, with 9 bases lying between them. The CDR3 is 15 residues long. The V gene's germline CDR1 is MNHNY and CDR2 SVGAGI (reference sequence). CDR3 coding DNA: TGTGCCAGCAGTTACCCGCGGAGGACTAATGAAAAACTGTTTTTT. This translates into CASSYPRRTNEKLFF.